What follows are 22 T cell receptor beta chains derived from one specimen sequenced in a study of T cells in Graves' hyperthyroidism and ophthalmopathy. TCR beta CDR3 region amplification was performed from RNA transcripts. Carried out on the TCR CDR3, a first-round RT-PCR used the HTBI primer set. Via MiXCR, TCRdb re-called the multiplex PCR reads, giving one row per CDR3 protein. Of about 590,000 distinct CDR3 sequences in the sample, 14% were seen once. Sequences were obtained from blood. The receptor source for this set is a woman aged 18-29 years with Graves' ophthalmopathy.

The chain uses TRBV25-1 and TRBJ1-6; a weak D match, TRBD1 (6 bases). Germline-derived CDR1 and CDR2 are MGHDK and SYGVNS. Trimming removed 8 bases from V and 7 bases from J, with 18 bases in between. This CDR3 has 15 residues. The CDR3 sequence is CASPREDRSNSPLHF. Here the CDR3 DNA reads TGTGCCAGCCCCAGGGAGGACAGATCCAATTCACCCCTCCACTTT.

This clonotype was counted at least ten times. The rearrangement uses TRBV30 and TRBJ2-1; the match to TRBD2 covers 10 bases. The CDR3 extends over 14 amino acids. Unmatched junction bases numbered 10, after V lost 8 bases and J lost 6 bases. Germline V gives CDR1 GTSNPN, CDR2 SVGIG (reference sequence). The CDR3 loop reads CAITGTSVPNEQFF. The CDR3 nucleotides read TGTGCCATAACCGGGACTAGCGTGCCCAATGAGCAGTTCTTC.

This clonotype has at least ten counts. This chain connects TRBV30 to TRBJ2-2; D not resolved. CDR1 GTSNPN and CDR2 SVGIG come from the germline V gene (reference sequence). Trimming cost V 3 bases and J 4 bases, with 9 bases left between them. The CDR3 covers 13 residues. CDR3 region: CAWRMGVTGELFF. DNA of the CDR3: TGTGCCTGGAGGATGGGCGTCACCGGGGAGCTGTTTTTT.

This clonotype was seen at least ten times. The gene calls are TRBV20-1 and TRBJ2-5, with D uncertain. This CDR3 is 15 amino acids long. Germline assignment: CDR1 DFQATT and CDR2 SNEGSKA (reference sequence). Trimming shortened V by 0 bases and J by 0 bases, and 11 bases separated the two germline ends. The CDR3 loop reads CSARDLFMYQETQYF. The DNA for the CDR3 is TGCAGTGCTAGAGATCTTTTTATGTACCAAGAGACCCAGTACTTC.

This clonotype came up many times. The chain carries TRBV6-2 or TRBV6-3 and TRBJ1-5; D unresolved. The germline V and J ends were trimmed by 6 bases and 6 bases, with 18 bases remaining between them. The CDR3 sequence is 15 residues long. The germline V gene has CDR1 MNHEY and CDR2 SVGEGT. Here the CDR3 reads CASSRGPSWGQPQHF. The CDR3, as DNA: TGTGCCAGCAGCCGCGGACCTTCTTGGGGTCAGCCCCAGCATTTT.

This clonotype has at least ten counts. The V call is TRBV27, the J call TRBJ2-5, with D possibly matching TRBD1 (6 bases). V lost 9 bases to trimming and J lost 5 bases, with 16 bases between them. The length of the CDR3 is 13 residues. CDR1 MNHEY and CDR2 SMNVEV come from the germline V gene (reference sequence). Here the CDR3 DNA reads TGTGCCAGAATACAGGGTGTTTTGGAGACCCAGTACTTC. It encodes CARIQGVLETQYF.

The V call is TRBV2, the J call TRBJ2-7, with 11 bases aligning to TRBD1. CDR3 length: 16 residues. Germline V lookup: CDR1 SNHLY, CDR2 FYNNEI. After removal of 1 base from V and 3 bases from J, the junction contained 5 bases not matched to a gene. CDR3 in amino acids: CASSEDGDRGGYEQYF. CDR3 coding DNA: TGTGCCAGCAGTGAAGATGGGGACAGGGGGGGCTACGAGCAGTACTTC. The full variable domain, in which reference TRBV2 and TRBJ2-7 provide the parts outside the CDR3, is EPEVTQTPSHQVTQMGQEVILRCVPISNHLYFYWYRQILGQKVEFLVSFYNNEISEKSEIFDDQFSVERPDGSNFTLKIRSTKLEDSAMYFCASSEDGDRGGYEQYFGPGTRLTVT.

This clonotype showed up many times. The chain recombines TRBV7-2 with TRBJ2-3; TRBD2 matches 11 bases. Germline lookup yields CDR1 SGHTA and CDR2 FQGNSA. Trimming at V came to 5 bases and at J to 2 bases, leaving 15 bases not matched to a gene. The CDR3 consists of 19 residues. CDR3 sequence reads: CASSPRGLAGGANTDTQYF. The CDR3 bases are TGTGCCAGCAGCCCGAGGGGTTTAGCGGGAGGGGCTAACACAGATACGCAGTATTTT.

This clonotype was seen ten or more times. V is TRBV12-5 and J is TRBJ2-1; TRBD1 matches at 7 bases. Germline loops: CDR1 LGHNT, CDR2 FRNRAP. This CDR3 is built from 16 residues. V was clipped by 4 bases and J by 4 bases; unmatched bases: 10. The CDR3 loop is CASGSPTGPLYNEQFF. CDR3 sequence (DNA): TGTGCTAGTGGTTCCCCGACAGGGCCGCTTTACAATGAGCAGTTCTTC.

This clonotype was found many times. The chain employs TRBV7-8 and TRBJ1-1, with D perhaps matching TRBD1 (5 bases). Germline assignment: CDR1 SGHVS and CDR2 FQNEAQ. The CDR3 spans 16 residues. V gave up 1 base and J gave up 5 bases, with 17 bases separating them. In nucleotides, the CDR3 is TGTGCCAGCAGCTTAGGATCAGGGTCTGTGGGTACTGAAGCTTTCTTT. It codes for CASSLGSGSVGTEAFF.

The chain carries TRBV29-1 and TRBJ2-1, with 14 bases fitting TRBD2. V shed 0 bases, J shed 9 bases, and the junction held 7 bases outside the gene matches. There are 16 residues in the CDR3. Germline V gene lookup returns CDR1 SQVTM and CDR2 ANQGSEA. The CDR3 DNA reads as TGCAGCGTTGAAGATTTAGGGACTAGCGGGAGTGGTGAGCAGTTCTTC. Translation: CSVEDLGTSGSGEQFF.

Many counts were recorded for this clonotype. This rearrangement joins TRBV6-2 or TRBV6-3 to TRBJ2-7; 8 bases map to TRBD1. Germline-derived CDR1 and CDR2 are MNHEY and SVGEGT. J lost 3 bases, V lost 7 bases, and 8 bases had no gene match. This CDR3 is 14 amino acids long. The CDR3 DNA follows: TGTGCCAGCACCACTGACAGGGGTGGCTACGAGCAGTACTTC. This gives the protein CASTTDRGGYEQYF.

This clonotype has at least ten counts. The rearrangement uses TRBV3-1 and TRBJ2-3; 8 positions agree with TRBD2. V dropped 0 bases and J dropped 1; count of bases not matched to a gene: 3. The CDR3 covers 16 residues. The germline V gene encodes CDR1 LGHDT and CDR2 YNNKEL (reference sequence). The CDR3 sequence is CASSQDGLARTDTQYF. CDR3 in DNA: TGTGCCAGCAGCCAAGACGGACTAGCCCGCACAGATACGCAGTATTTT.

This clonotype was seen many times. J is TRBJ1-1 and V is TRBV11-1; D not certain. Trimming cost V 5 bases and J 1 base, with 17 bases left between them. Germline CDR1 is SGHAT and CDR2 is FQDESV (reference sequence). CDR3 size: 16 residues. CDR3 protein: CASSHWSGSSNTEAFF. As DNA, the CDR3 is TGTGCCAGCAGCCATTGGTCTGGCAGTTCGAACACTGAAGCTTTCTTT. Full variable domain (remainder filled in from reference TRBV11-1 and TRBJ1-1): EAEVAQSPRYKITEKSQAVAFWCDPISGHATLYWYRQILGQGPELLVQFQDESVVDDSQLPKDRFSAERLKGVDSTLKIQPAELGDSAMYLCASSHWSGSSNTEAFFGQGTRLTVV.

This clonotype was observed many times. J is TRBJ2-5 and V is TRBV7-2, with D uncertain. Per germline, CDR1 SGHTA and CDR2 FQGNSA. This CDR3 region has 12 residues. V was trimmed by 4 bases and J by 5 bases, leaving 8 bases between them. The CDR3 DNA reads TGTGCCAGCAGCTCATCGGTGGAGACCCAGTACTTC. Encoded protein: CASSSSVETQYF.

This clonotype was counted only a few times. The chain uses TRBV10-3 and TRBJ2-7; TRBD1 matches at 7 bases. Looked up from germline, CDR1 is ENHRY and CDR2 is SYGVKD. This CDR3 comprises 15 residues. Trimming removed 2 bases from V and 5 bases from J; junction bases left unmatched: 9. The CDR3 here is CAISESDRASDEQYF. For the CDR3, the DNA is TGTGCCATCAGTGAGAGTGACAGGGCCAGCGACGAGCAGTACTTC.

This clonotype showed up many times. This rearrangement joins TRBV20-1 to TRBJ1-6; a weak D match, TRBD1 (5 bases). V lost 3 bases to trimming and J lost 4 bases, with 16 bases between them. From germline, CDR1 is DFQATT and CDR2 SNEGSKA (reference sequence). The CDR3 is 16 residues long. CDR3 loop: CSARTGVGAYNSPLHF. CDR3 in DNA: TGCAGTGCTAGGACCGGCGTTGGGGCTTATAATTCACCCCTCCACTTT.

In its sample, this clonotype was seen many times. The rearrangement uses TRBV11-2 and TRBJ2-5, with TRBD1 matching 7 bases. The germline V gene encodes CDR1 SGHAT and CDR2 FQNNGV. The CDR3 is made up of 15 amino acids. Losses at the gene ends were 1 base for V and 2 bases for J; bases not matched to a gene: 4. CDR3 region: CASSLGEQGQETQYF. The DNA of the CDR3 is TGTGCCAGCAGCTTAGGCGAACAGGGGCAAGAGACCCAGTACTTC.

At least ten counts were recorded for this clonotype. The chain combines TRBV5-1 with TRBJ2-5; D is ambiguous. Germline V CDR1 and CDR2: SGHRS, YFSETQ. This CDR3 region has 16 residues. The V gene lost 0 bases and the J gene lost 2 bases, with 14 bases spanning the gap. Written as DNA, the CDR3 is TGCGCCAGCAGCTTGGAAGACGTCGGACGGCAAGAGACCCAGTACTTC. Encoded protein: CASSLEDVGRQETQYF.

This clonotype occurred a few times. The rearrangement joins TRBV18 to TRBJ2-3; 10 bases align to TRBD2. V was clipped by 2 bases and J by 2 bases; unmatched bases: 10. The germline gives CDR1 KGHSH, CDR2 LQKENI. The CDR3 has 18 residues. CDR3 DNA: TGTGCCAGCTCACCAATTCCACTAGCGGGACAAGCCACAGATACGCAGTATTTT. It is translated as CASSPIPLAGQATDTQYF.

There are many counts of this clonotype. CDR3 DNA: TGTGCCAGCAGTTTACGACAGTTCTACGAGCAGTACTTC. Its protein product is CASSLRQFYEQYF. V usage is TRBV27 and J usage is TRBJ2-7; possible D gene TRBD1, 5 bases. Germline V gene lookup returns CDR1 MNHEY and CDR2 SMNVEV (reference sequence). Trimming cost V 2 bases and J 3 bases, with 8 bases left between them. This CDR3 is 13 amino acids long.

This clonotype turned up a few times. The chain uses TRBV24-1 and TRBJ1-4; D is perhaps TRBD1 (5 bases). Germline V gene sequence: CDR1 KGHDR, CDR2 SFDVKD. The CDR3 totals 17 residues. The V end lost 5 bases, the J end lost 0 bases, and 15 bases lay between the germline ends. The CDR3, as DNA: TGTGCCACCAGTGCCCCGGACAACTCGGCAACTAATGAAAAACTGTTTTTT. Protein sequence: CATSAPDNSATNEKLFF.